The source of this T cell receptor beta chain is a study of OX40 agonist ivuxolimab in advanced cancers. About the study as a whole: Ivuxolimab was an agonistic, fully human IgG2 monoclonal antibody directed against OX40 (CD134), a costimulatory receptor. Prior anti-PD-1, anti-PD-L1 or anti-CTLA-4 therapy was permitted, and checkpoint inhibitors had been received by less than 45% of dose-escalation patients. In the dose-escalation cohort, about four fifths of patients were male, and the mean age was 60 years with a range of roughly 20 to 85. Partial responses occurred in three dose-escalation patients: two with cutaneous melanoma and one with hepatocellular carcinoma. The point of sequencing TCRbeta in the periphery was to test whether ivuxolimab changed TCR sequence diversity and drove clonal T-cell expansion. Of the approximately 50 patients in dose escalation, 19 had hepatocellular carcinoma, roughly 15 had melanoma, 9 had renal cell carcinoma and 9 had head and neck cancer. Intravenous ivuxolimab was administered to patients every 2 weeks at six dose levels: 0.01, 0.1, 0.3, 1.5, 3 and 10 mg/kg. The paper reports the monotherapy dose-escalation portion (N = 52 patients) of the phase I ivuxolimab trial.

Patients with autoimmune disease history or receiving systemic immunosuppression were excluded from the trial. Peripheral blood for TCR sequencing was collected from all dose cohorts at baseline, on cycle 4 day 1, and on cycle 7 day 1. Samples came from an open-label, multicenter, first-in-human phase I dose-escalation trial of ivuxolimab. Adults with locally advanced or metastatic head and neck squamous cell, hepatocellular, melanoma or renal cell carcinoma were enrolled in the trial. CD4+ and CD8+ T cells were sorted separately from peripheral blood before TCR sequencing. General conclusions and limits of the study: At doses from 0.1 to 3.0 mg/kg, clonal expansion was seen in both CD4+ and CD8+ blood T cells between baseline and week 6. The antigen specificity of the clonally expanded peripheral T cells was not determined. Low levels of normalized T-cell clonal expansion were also seen in some patients who did not respond. In the 0.1-3.0 mg/kg groups, partial responders were among the patients with the lowest normalized peripheral clonal expansion, particularly in CD8+ T cells. On average, CD8+ T cells showed more expanded clones than CD4+ T cells after ivuxolimab.

Genomic DNA was isolated from the sorted cells so that the TCRbeta CDR3 region could be sequenced. The immunoSEQ Assay was used to sequence the TCRbeta CDR3 regions. The table was pulled from immuneACCESS by TCRdb, which kept in-frame rearrangements only. Such tables lose some clones; where checked, under half of the loss comes from unresolved V genes, and the rest has no known cause. The sample table records about 86,000 clones; more than 80% of these occur just once. The biggest ten clones account for more than 8.5% of the sample. About this clone: Its antigen specificity is not known. There are no base qualities to consult, and no much larger clone falls within one base.

The TCR sequence derives from an adult with an advanced solid tumor such as melanoma, head and neck, liver or kidney cancer. The sequencing here drew on CD4+ or CD8+ T cells sorted from blood, taken in a trial of the OX40 agonist ivuxolimab.

The CDR3 protein is CASSLDRENTEAFF. In nucleotides, the sequence is TGTGCCAGCAGCCTAGACAGGGAGAACACTGAAGCTTTCTTT. The chain couples TRBV5-6 to TRBJ1-1; TRBD1 lines up with 7 middle nucleotides. For this chain, trimming is 4 bases at the V end and 1 base at the J end, and the number of junction bases without a gene match is 4. From the germline V gene, CDR1 is SGHDT and CDR2 is YYEEEE. From the cysteine through the phenylalanine, the CDR3 covers 14 amino acids. Only the CDR3 DNA is retained, 42 bases long and in frame from the first base.